This T cell receptor beta chain was sequenced for a study of blood T cells in healthy people across ages. Overall study context: Template switching recovered approximately one barcoded beta molecule for every two T cells. Findings and limits, study-wide: While age rose, TCR beta diversity per million T cells dropped in a roughly linear way.

In the case of this clonotype: Its antigen is unidentified.

Between the trimmed V and J ends, which lost 4 bases and 5 bases, there was a span of 11 bases. The CDR3 totals 12 residues. In germline, CDR1 is DFQATT, CDR2 SNEGSKA (reference sequence). It was with a sample-barcoded 5' primer and a J-beta primer mix that a second PCR of roughly 7 to 12 cycles was run. TCRdb ran MiXCR on the 5' RACE reads and lists one entry per CDR3 protein. The sample lists 1.5 million to 2 million distinct CDR3 sequences; approximately 40% were seen once. The V gene is TRBV20-1, the J gene TRBJ1-1; possible D gene TRBD1, 5 bases. Sequencing used blood. This TCR was recovered from a human donor in good health. The CDR3 bases are TGCAGTGCTATAGAGGGGCGGACTGAAGCTTTCTTT. Its translation: CSAIEGRTEAFF.